The 3 T cell receptor beta chains below come from one sample, sequenced in a study of blood T cells in healthy people across ages. The use of a sample-barcoded 5' primer and a J-beta primer mix characterized a second PCR of roughly 7 to 11 cycles. TCRdb ran MiXCR on the 5' RACE reads and lists one entry per CDR3 protein. The sample lists roughly 1,700,000 distinct CDR3 sequences; roughly 30% were seen once. Sequenced input: blood. These receptors all come from a woman in her twenties or thirties in good health.

The chain joins TRBV6-1 to TRBJ1-1, with 8 nucleotides matching TRBD1. Germline V lookup: CDR1 MNHNS, CDR2 SASEGT. The CDR3 contains 17 residues. Germline trimming cut 6 bases from V and 2 bases from J; bases unmatched to any gene: 14. The CDR3 DNA sequence: TGTGCCAGCAGATTCGGGACAGGTGGAGTAGTAAACACTGAAGCTTTCTTT. It yields the protein CASRFGTGGVVNTEAFF.

This clonotype was seen ten or more times. This chain uses TRBV20-1 with TRBJ2-4; the D gene is possibly TRBD2 (6 bases). V lost 6 bases and J 5 bases, leaving 11 bases between the germline ends. Germline lookup yields CDR1 DFQATT and CDR2 SNEGSKA (reference sequence). The CDR3 sequence is 12 residues long. Written as DNA, the CDR3 is TGCAGTGCAAAGGGACTCCAAAACATTCAGTACTTC. Translation: CSAKGLQNIQYF.

The count of this clonotype is one. The rearrangement joins TRBV12-3 or TRBV12-4 to TRBJ2-4; weak D call: TRBD1 (5 bases). This CDR3 is 15 amino acids long. V lost 2 bases and J 13 bases, leaving 21 bases between the germline ends. CDR3 DNA: TGTGCCAGCAGTTTACGACCAGGGTGGTCCAATGAGCAGTACTTC. Its translation: CASSLRPGWSNEQYF.